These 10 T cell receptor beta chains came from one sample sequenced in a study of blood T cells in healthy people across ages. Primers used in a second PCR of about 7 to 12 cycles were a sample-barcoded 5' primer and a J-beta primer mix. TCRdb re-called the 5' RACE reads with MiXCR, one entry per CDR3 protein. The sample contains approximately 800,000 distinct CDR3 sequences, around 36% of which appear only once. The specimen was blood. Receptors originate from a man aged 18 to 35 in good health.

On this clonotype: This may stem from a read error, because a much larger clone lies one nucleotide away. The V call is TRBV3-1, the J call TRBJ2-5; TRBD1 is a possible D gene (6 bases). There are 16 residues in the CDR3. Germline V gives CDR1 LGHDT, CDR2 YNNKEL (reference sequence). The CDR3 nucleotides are TGTACCAGCAGCCAACCCGGGACAAACTTTCAAGAGACCCAGTACTTC. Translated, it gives CTSSQPGTNFQETQYF.

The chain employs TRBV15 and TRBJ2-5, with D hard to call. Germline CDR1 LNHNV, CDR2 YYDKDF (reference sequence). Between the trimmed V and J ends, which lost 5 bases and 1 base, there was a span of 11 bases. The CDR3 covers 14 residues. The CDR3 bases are TGTGCCACCAGCTTCCACGGTTCCCAAGAGACCCAGTACTTC. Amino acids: CATSFHGSQETQYF.

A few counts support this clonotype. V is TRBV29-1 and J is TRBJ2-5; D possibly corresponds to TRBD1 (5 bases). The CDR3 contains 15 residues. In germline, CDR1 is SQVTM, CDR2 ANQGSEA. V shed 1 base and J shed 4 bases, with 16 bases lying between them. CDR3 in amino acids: CSVEVGRVEGETQYF. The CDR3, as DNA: TGCAGCGTTGAAGTGGGCAGGGTCGAAGGAGAGACCCAGTACTTC. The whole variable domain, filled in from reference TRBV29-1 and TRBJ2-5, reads SAVISQKPSRDICQRGTSLTIQCQVDSQVTMMFWYRQQPGQSLTLIATANQGSEATYESGFVIDKFPISRPNLTFSTLTVSNMSPEDSSIYLCSVEVGRVEGETQYFGPGTRLLVL.

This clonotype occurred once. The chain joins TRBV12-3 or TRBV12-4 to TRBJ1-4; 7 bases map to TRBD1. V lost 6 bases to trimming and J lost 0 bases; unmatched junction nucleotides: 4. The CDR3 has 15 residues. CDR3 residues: CASRDRTTTNEKLFF. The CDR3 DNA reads TGTGCCAGCAGGGACAGGACTACAACTAATGAAAAACTGTTTTTT.

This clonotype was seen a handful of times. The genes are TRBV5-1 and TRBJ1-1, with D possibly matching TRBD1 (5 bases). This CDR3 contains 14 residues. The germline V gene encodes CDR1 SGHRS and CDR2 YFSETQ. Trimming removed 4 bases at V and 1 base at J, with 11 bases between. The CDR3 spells CASSLDTSNTEAFF. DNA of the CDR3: TGCGCCAGCAGCCTGGACACCTCGAACACTGAAGCTTTCTTT.

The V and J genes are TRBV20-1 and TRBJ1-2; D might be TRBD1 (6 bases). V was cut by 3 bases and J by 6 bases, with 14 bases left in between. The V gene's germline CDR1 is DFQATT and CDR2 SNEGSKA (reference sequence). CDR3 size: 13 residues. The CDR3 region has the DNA TGCAGTGCTAGCAGGGGCGGGGAGCATGGCTACACCTTC. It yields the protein CSASRGGEHGYTF.

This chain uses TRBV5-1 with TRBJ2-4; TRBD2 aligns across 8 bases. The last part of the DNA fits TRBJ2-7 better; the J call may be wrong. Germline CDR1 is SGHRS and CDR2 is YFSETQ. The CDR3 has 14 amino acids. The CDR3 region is CASSLGLAQHEQYF. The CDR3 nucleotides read TGCGCCAGCAGCTTGGGACTAGCGCAGCACGAGCAGTACTTC.

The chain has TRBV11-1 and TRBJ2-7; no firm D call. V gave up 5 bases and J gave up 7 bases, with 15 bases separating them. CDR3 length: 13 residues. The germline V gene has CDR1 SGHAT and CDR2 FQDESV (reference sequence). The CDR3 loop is CASSARQYNEQYF. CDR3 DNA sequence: TGTGCCAGCAGCGCGAGGCAATACAATGAGCAGTACTTC. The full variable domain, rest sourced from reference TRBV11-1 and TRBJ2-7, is EAEVAQSPRYKITEKSQAVAFWCDPISGHATLYWYRQILGQGPELLVQFQDESVVDDSQLPKDRFSAERLKGVDSTLKIQPAELGDSAMYLCASSARQYNEQYFGPGTRLTVT.

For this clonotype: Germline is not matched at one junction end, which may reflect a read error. CDR3 nucleotide sequence: TGTGCCGGCAGCCCCCAGGGGGCTCTGGCCAAAAACATTCAGTACTTC. Its protein product is CAGSPQGALAKNIQYF. This chain links TRBV7-9 with TRBJ2-4; 8 bases agree with TRBD1. This CDR3 contains 16 residues. CDR1 and CDR2 from the germline V gene are SEHNR and FQNEAQ (reference sequence).

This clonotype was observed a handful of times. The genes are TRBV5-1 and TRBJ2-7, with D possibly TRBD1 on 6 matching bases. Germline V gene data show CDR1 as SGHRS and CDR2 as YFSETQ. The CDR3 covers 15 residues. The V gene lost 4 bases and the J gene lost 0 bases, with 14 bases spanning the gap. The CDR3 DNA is TGCGCCAGCAGCGCTCCTGACAGGAACTCCTACGAGCAGTACTTC. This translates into CASSAPDRNSYEQYF.